This TCR beta chain emerged from a study of T cells in Graves' hyperthyroidism and ophthalmopathy. At the level of the study: Peripheral blood was collected at initial diagnosis, before any treatment. Study-level points and caveats: Progression to ophthalmopathy was predicted a median of roughly 6.6 months early.

The TCR beta CDR3 regions underwent amplification using RNA transcripts as the source. TCR CDR3 regions were first amplified by RT-PCR with HTBI primers. TCRdb re-called the multiplex PCR reads through MiXCR, storing one row per CDR3 protein. The sample comprises approximately 620,000 distinct CDR3 sequences, more than 11% of which are singletons, and roughly 6.2% rests with the top ten. Those patients with uncontrolled infection, other autoimmune disease, pregnancy or lactation were excluded. PBMCs were derived from approximately 10 ml fresh peripheral blood. The CDR3 has 15 residues. A single count supports this clonotype. Its antigen is unidentified. An end of the junction differs from the germline gene, which may be a read error.

This sequence was found in a woman aged 25 to 45 with Graves' hyperthyroidism that later progressed to Graves' ophthalmopathy. This chain joins TRBV12-3 or TRBV12-4 and TRBJ1-1; unclear D gene. Specimen: blood. CDR3 loop: CASRPPPWMNTEVFF. CDR3 in DNA: TGTGCCAGCAGGCCTCCCCCATGGATGAACACTGAAGTTTTCTTT.